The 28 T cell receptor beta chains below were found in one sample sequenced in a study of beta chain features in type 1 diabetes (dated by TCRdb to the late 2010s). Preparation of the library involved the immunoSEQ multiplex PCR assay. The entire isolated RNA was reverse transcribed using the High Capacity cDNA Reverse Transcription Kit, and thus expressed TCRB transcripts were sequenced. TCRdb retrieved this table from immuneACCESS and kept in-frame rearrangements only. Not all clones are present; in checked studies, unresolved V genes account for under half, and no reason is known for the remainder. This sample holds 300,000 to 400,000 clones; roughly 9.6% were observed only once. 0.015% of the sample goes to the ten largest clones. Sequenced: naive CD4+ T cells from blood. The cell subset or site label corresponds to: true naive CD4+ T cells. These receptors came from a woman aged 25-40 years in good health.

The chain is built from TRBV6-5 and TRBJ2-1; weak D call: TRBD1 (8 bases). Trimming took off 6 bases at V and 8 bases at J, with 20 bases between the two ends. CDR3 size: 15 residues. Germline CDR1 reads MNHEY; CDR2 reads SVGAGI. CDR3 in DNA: TGTGCCAGCAGCCCGACAGGGGATCGGGGGGATGAGCAGTTCTTC. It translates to CASSPTGDRGDEQFF.

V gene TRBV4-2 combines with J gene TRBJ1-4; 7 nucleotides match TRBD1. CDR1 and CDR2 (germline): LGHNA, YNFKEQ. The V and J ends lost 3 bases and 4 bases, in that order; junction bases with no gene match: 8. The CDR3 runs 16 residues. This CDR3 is CASSQSGGQVNEKLFF. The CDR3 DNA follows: TGTGCCAGCAGCCAGTCGGGCGGACAGGTTAATGAAAAACTGTTTTTT.

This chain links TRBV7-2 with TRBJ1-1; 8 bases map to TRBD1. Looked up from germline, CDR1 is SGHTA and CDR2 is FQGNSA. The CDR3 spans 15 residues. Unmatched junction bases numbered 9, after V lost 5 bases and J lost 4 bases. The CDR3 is CASSPRTGWSTEAFF. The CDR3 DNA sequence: TGTGCCAGCAGCCCCCGGACAGGGTGGAGCACTGAAGCTTTCTTT.

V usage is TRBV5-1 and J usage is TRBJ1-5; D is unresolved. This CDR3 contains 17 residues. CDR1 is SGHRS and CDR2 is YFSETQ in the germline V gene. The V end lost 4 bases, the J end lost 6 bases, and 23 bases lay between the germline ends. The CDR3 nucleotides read TGCGCCAGCAGCCCAAAGCCCCCGGGAACGGAGGGTCAGCCCCAGCATTTT. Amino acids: CASSPKPPGTEGQPQHF.

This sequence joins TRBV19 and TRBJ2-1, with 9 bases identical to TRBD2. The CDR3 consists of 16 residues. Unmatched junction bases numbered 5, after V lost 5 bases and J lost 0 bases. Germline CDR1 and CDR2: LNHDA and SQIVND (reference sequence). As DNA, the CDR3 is TGTGCCAGTAGTCCCTTTAGCGGGAGCTCCTACAATGAGCAGTTCTTC. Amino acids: CASSPFSGSSYNEQFF.

This CDR3 is CASSPTRQGSTEAFF. CDR3 sequence (DNA): TGTGCCAGCTCCCCGACCCGACAGGGGTCCACTGAAGCTTTCTTT. V gene TRBV18 combines with J gene TRBJ1-1, with 8 bases matching TRBD1. CDR1 is KGHSH, CDR2 LQKENI, per germline. The CDR3 totals 15 residues. V lost 6 bases to trimming and J lost 4 bases; unmatched junction nucleotides: 10. Full variable domain (outside the CDR3, taken from reference TRBV18 and TRBJ1-1): NAGVMQNPRHLVRRRGQEARLRCSPMKGHSHVYWYRQLPEEGLKFMVYLQKENIIDESGMPKERFSAEFPKEGPSILRIQQVVRGDSAAYFCASSPTRQGSTEAFFGQGTRLTVV.

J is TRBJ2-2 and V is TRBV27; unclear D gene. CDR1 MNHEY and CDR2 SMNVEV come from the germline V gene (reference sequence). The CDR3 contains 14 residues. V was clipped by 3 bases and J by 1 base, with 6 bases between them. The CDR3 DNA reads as TGTGCCAGCAGTTTTCGTAGGAACACCGGGGAGCTGTTTTTT. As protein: CASSFRRNTGELFF.

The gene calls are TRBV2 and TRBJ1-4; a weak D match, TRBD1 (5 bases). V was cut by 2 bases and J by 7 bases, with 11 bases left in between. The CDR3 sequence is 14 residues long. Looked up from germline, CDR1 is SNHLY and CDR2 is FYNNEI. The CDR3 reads CASSEITGREKLFF. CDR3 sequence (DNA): TGTGCCAGCAGTGAAATTACAGGTCGTGAAAAACTGTTTTTT.

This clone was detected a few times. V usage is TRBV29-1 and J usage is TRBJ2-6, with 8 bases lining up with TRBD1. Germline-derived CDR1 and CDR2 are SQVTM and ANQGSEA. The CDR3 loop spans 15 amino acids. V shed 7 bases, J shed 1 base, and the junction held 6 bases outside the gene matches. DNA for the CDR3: TGCAGCGCCTCAGGGGACAGGTCTGGGGCCAACGTCCTGACTTTC. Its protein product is CSASGDRSGANVLTF.

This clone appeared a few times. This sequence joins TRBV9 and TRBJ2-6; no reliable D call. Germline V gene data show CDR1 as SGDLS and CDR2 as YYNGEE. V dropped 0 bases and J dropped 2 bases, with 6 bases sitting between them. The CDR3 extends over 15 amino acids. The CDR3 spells CASSVASPGANVLTF. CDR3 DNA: TGTGCCAGCAGCGTAGCCAGTCCTGGGGCCAACGTCCTGACTTTC.

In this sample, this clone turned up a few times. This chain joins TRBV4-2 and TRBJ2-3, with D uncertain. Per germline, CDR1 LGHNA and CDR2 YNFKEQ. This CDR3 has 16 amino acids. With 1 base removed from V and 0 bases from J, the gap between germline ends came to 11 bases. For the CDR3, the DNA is TGTGCCAGCAGCCAAGTGGATGCGCGGAGCACAGATACGCAGTATTTT. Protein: CASSQVDARSTDTQYF.

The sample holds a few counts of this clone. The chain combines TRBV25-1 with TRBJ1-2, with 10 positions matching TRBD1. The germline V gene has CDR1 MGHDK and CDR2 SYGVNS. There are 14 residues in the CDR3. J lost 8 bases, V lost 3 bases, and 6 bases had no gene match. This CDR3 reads CASSEWTGGKGYTF. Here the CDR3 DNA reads TGTGCCAGCAGTGAGTGGACAGGGGGTAAAGGCTACACCTTC.

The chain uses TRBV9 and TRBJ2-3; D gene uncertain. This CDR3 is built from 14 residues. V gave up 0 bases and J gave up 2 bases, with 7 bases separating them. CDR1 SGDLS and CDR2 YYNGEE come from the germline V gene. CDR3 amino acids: CASSVGQFTDTQYF. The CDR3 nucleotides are TGTGCCAGCAGCGTAGGACAATTCACAGATACGCAGTATTTT.

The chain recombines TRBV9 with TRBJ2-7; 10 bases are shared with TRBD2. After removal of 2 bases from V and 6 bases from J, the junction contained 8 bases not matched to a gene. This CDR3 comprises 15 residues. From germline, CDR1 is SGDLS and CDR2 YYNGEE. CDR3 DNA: TGTGCCAGCAGCGTGAGCGGGAGGGAAGGAGGCGAGCAGTACTTC. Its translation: CASSVSGREGGEQYF.

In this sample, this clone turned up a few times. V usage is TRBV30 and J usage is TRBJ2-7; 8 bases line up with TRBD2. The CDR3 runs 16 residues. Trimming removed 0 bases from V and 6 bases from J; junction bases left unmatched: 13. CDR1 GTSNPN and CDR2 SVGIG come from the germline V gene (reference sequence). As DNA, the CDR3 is TGTGCCTGGAGTGTTCCTCCGGGACTAGGATTTTCCGAGCAGTACTTC. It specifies CAWSVPPGLGFSEQYF.

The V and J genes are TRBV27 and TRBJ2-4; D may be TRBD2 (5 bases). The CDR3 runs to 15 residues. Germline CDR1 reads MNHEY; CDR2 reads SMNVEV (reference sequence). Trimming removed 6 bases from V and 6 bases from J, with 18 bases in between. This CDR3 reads CASSLRTPAANIQYF. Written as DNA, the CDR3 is TGTGCCAGCAGCCTAAGGACTCCGGCGGCAAACATTCAGTACTTC.

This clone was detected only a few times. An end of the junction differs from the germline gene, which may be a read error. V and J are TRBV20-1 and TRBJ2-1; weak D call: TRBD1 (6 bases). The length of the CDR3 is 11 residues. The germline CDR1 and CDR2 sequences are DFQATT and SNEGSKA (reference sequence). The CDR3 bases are TGCAGTGCTAGAGTTTGGGACAACCCACTCTTC. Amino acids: CSARVWDNPLF.

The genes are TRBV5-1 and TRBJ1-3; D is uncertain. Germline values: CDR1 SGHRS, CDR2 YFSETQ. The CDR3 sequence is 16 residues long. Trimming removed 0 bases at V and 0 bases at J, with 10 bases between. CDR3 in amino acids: CASSLVSGSSGNTIYF. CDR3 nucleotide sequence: TGCGCCAGCAGCTTGGTCTCCGGGAGCTCTGGAAACACCATATATTTT.

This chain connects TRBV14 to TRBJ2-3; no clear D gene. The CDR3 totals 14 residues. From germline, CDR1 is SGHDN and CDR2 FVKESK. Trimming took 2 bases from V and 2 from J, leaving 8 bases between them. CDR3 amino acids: CASSQLRNTDTQYF. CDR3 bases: TGTGCCAGCAGCCAATTGAGAAACACAGATACGCAGTATTTT.

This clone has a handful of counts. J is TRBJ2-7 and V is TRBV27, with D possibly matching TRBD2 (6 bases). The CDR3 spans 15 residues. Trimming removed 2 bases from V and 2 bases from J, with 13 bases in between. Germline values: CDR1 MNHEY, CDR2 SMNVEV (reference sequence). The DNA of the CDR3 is TGTGCCAGCAGTTTAACGGGGGTGGCTACCTACGAGCAGTACTTC. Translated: CASSLTGVATYEQYF.

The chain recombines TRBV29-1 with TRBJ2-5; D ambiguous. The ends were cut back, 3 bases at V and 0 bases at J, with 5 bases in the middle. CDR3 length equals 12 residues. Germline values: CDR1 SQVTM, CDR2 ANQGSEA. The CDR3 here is CSVDRYQETQYF. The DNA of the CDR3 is TGCAGCGTTGACAGATACCAAGAGACCCAGTACTTC. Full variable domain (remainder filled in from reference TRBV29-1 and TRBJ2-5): SAVISQKPSRDICQRGTSLTIQCQVDSQVTMMFWYRQQPGQSLTLIATANQGSEATYESGFVIDKFPISRPNLTFSTLTVSNMSPEDSSIYLCSVDRYQETQYFGPGTRLLVL.

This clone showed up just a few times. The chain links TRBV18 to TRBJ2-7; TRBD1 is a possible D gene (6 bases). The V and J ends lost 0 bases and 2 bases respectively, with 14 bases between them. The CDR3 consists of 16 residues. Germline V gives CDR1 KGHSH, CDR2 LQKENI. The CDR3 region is CASSPPSLGQTYEQYF. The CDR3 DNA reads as TGTGCCAGCTCACCACCGAGTTTAGGACAGACCTACGAGCAGTACTTC.

CDR3: CASSPDNSGNTIYF. In nucleotides, the CDR3 is TGCGCCAGCAGCCCGGACAACTCTGGAAACACCATATATTTT. The chain joins TRBV5-1 to TRBJ1-3; weak D call: TRBD1 (5 bases). V was shortened by 4 bases and J by 0 bases, with 8 bases between the two germline ends. Germline V gives CDR1 SGHRS, CDR2 YFSETQ. This CDR3 region has 14 residues.

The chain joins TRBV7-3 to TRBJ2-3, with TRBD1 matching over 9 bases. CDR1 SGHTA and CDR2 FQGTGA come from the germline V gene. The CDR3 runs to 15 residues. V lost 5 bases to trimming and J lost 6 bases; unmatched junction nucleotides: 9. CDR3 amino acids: CASSHTGTGTDTQYF. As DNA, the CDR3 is TGTGCCAGCAGCCACACTGGGACAGGGACCGATACGCAGTATTTT. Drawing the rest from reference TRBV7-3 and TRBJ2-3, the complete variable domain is GAGVSQTPSNKVTEKGKYVELRCDPISGHTALYWYRQSLGQGPEFLIYFQGTGAADDSGLPNDRFFAVRPEGSVSTLKIQRTERGDSAVYLCASSHTGTGTDTQYFGPGTRLTVL.

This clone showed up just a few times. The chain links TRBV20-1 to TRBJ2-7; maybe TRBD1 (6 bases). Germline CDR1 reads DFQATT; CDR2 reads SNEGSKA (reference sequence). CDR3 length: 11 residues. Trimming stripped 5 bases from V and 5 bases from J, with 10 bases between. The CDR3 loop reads CSASWDNEQYF. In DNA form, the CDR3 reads TGCAGTGCTTCATGGGACAACGAGCAGTACTTC.

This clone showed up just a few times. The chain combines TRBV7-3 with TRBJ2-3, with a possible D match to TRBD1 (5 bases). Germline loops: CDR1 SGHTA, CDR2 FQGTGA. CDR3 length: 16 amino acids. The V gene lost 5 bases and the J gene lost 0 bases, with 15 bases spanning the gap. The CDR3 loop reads CASSPQGGTSTDTQYF. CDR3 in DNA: TGTGCCAGCAGCCCCCAGGGTGGTACTAGCACAGATACGCAGTATTTT.

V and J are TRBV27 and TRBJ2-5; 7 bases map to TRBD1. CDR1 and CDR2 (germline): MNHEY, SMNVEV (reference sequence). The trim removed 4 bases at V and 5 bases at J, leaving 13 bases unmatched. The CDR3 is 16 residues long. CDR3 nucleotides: TGTGCCAGCAGTTCCTATTCTCAGGGGGACGGGGAGACCCAGTACTTC. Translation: CASSSYSQGDGETQYF.

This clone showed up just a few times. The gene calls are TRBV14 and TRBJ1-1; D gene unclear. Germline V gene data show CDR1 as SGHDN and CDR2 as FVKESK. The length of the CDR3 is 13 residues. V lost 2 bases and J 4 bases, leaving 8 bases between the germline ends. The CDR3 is CASSQSLSTEAFF. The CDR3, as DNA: TGTGCCAGCAGCCAATCCCTGAGCACTGAAGCTTTCTTT.